This entry lists 8 T cell receptor beta chains sequenced from one sample in a study of blood T cells in healthy people across ages. The use of a sample-barcoded 5' primer and a J-beta primer mix characterized a second PCR of about 6 to 11 cycles. Using its own MiXCR run on the 5' RACE reads, TCRdb lists one record per CDR3 protein. The data show roughly 1,800,000 distinct CDR3 sequences, with roughly 52% seen just once and around 2.1% held by the top ten. The sequencing input was blood. The receptors were gathered from a woman aged 40 to 50 in good health.

This clonotype has only a few counts. The chain employs TRBV6-5 and TRBJ2-4, with TRBD2 as a possible D gene (6 bases). The V end was cut by 7 bases, the J end by 9 bases, with 10 bases between. The CDR3 is 11 residues long. Germline CDR1 and CDR2: MNHEY and SVGAGI. The CDR3 region is CASTEGGIQYF. The CDR3 nucleotides are TGTGCCAGCACCGAGGGAGGCATTCAGTACTTC.

The chain carries TRBV7-2 and TRBJ1-1; TRBD1 agrees at 10 bases. This CDR3 region has 14 residues. J gave up 5 bases and V 3 bases, and 3 bases lay outside the gene matches. CDR1 SGHTA and CDR2 FQGNSA come from the germline V gene. This CDR3 is CASSFGQGVTEAFF. The CDR3 DNA reads TGTGCCAGCAGCTTTGGACAGGGGGTGACTGAAGCTTTCTTT. Supplemented by reference TRBV7-2 and TRBJ1-1, the full variable domain reads GAGVSQSPSNKVTEKGKDVELRCDPISGHTALYWYRQSLGQGLEFLIYFQGNSAPDKSGLPSDRFSAERTGGSVSTLTIQRTQQEDSAVYLCASSFGQGVTEAFFGQGTRLTVV.

This clonotype was counted only a few times. The chain has TRBV5-1 and TRBJ2-3; perhaps D is TRBD1 or TRBD2 (5 bases each). Germline loops: CDR1 SGHRS, CDR2 YFSETQ. The CDR3 contains 14 residues. Trimming left V 7 bases short and J 4 bases short, with 16 bases between. The CDR3 spells CASHLALGADTQYF. In DNA, the CDR3 is TGCGCCAGCCACCTAGCCCTGGGGGCAGATACGCAGTATTTT.

This clonotype has more than one count but fewer than ten. The rearrangement uses TRBV29-1 and TRBJ2-1; D unresolved. This CDR3 spans 13 amino acids. Germline values: CDR1 SQVTM, CDR2 ANQGSEA. V was trimmed by 7 bases and J by 2 bases, leaving 12 bases between them. CDR3 residues: CSAQVGTYNEQFF. Written as DNA, the CDR3 is TGCAGCGCCCAGGTGGGGACCTACAATGAGCAGTTCTTC.

This clonotype was detected ten times or more. The rearrangement links TRBV29-1 to TRBJ1-2; D possibly corresponds to TRBD1 (6 bases). V was clipped by 4 bases and J by 3 bases, with 6 bases between them. This CDR3 region has 11 residues. The germline V gene encodes CDR1 SQVTM and CDR2 ANQGSEA. The CDR3 spells CSVGTDYGYTF. CDR3 DNA sequence: TGCAGCGTTGGGACAGACTATGGCTACACCTTC.

This clonotype was seen a few times. At one end the junction does not follow the germline gene, possibly because of a read error. The chain combines TRBV7-7 with TRBJ2-1; 8 positions agree with TRBD2. The CDR3 spans 17 residues. Germline V gene sequence: CDR1 SSHAT, CDR2 FNYEAQ (reference sequence). The CDR3 DNA is TGTGCTAGCAGCGCCTACCCTTCGGGACTAGTTAACAATGAGCAGTTCTTC. It encodes CASSAYPSGLVNNEQFF.

CDR3 in DNA: TGCAGTGCGAAAGACAGGGTGGCTCAGCCCCAGCATTTT. This gives the protein CSAKDRVAQPQHF. The chain joins TRBV20-1 to TRBJ1-5; 7 bases map to TRBD1. Germline V gene lookup returns CDR1 DFQATT and CDR2 SNEGSKA (reference sequence). The V segment lost 6 bases and the J segment 6 bases; nucleotides outside the gene matches: 8. The CDR3 is 13 amino acids.

V usage is TRBV7-9 and J usage is TRBJ2-1; D not certain. The CDR3 is 12 amino acids. V lost 5 bases and J lost 8, with 10 bases in between. The germline CDR1 and CDR2 sequences are SEHNR and FQNEAQ (reference sequence). The CDR3 loop reads CASSPPTYEQFF. The CDR3 DNA sequence: TGTGCCAGCAGCCCGCCGACCTATGAGCAGTTCTTC.